The 17 T cell receptor beta chains reported below all come from one sample, sequenced in a study of spatial heterogeneity in lung cancer. Each CDR3 protein gets one entry after TCRdb re-called the 5' RACE reads with MiXCR. The sample lists over 70,000 distinct CDR3 sequences; nearly 9% were seen once. Time point specified: blood at routine non-recurrence follow-up after resection. This specimen consisted of PBMCs, obtained at follow-up. All receptors derive from a female donor with early-stage non-small cell lung cancer.

This sequence joins TRBV6-1 and TRBJ1-6, with D possibly being TRBD1 (5 bases). This CDR3 spans 14 amino acids. V shed 2 bases and J shed 8 bases, with 10 bases lying between them. CDR1 and CDR2 from the germline V gene are MNHNS and SASEGT. The CDR3 loop is CASSEQGRDSPLHF. CDR3 sequence (DNA): TGTGCCAGCAGTGAACAGGGAAGGGATTCACCCCTCCACTTT.

This clonotype came up many times. The V and J genes are TRBV18 and TRBJ2-2, with a tentative D call TRBD1 (6 bases). CDR1 and CDR2 from the germline V gene are KGHSH and LQKENI. With 6 bases removed from V and 1 base from J, the gap between germline ends came to 12 bases. This CDR3 region has 15 residues. The CDR3 DNA follows: TGTGCCAGCTCCGTGGGGACAAGGAACACCGGGGAGCTGTTTTTT. Its protein is CASSVGTRNTGELFF.

This clonotype has just a few counts. The gene calls are TRBV7-9 and TRBJ2-1, with 8 bases lining up with TRBD2. Germline trimming cut 0 bases from V and 4 bases from J; bases unmatched to any gene: 2. CDR3 size: 15 residues. Germline V gene sequence: CDR1 SEHNR, CDR2 FQNEAQ (reference sequence). CDR3 DNA sequence: TGTGCCAGCAGCTTAGCGGGACTAGATTACAATGAGCAGTTCTTC. Its protein product is CASSLAGLDYNEQFF.

The chain uses TRBV27 and TRBJ2-1, with TRBD2 identical over 10 bases. The V gene end was trimmed by 4 bases and the J gene end by 9 bases; junction bases not matched to a gene: 6. CDR3 length equals 14 residues. In germline, CDR1 is MNHEY, CDR2 SMNVEV (reference sequence). The CDR3 nucleotides are TGTGCCAGCAGTTGGGGACTAGCGCCTACTGAGCAGTTCTTC. This translates into CASSWGLAPTEQFF.

The table lists this clonotype with many counts. The J gene is TRBJ1-1, the V gene TRBV28; D remains unclear. V was clipped by 5 bases and J by 0 bases, with 10 bases between them. From germline, CDR1 is MDHEN and CDR2 SYDVKM. The CDR3 extends over 14 amino acids. CDR3 DNA sequence: TGTGCCAGCAGTACCGGAATCTTGAACACTGAAGCTTTCTTT. It specifies CASSTGILNTEAFF.

This clonotype was seen ten or more times. The chain combines TRBV30 with TRBJ1-1, with 9 bases lining up with TRBD1. In germline, CDR1 is GTSNPN, CDR2 SVGIG (reference sequence). This CDR3 is 15 amino acids long. Trimming removed 2 bases from V and 4 bases from J; junction bases left unmatched: 8. CDR3 bases: TGTGCCTGGAGTCAAGGGACAGGGCGGGGCACTGAAGCTTTCTTT. It translates to CAWSQGTGRGTEAFF. The variable domain in full, with the rest retrieved from reference TRBV30 and TRBJ1-1, is SQTIHQWPATLVQPVGSPLSLECTVEGTSNPNLYWYRQAAGRGLQLLFYSVGIGQISSEVPQNLSASRPQDRQFILSSKKLLLSDSGFYLCAWSQGTGRGTEAFFGQGTRLTVV.

This clonotype has at least ten counts. The DNA of the CDR3 is TGTGCCAGCGTTGAACGGGAGGGCAGCACAGATACGCAGTATTTT. It encodes CASVEREGSTDTQYF. This chain uses TRBV12-3 or TRBV12-4 with TRBJ2-3; 8 nucleotides match TRBD2. The CDR3 has 15 amino acids. Trimming took 8 bases from V and 0 from J; bases not matched to a gene: 7.

Many counts were recorded for this clonotype. The chain combines TRBV28 with TRBJ2-5, with a possible D match to TRBD2 (5 bases). CDR3 length: 12 amino acids. Trimming took off 7 bases at V and 5 bases at J, with 11 bases between the two ends. The germline V gene has CDR1 MDHEN and CDR2 SYDVKM. The CDR3 DNA reads as TGTGCCAGCAACCGGGGTCGGGAGACCCAGTACTTC. Protein product: CASNRGRETQYF.

The sample holds many counts of this clonotype. This chain connects TRBV19 to TRBJ1-5, with a possible D match to TRBD1 (5 bases). The V end lost 4 bases, the J end lost 5 bases, and 18 bases lay between the germline ends. Germline V gene sequence: CDR1 LNHDA, CDR2 SQIVND (reference sequence). The length of the CDR3 is 16 residues. CDR3 in DNA: TGTGCCAGTAGTAGCCAACGGGGGACCCTTGATCAGCCCCAGCATTTT. This encodes CASSSQRGTLDQPQHF. The complete variable domain, with remaining parts taken from reference TRBV19 and TRBJ1-5, reads DGGITQSPKYLFRKEGQNVTLSCEQNLNHDAMYWYRQDPGQGLRLIYYSQIVNDFQKGDIAEGYSVSREKKESFPLTVTSAQKNPTAFYLCASSSQRGTLDQPQHFGDGTRLSIL.

This clonotype was seen at least ten times. The chain joins TRBV27 to TRBJ2-7; D gene unclear. CDR1 and CDR2 (germline): MNHEY, SMNVEV (reference sequence). Trimming shortened V by 6 bases and J by 0 bases, and 15 bases separated the two germline ends. There are 15 residues in the CDR3. CDR3 DNA sequence: TGTGCCAGCAGCATGTACGGGTTGAGCTCCTACGAGCAGTACTTC. This sequence encodes CASSMYGLSSYEQYF.

Comment on this clonotype: A much larger clone differs from this one at a single base, so this may be a read error. The CDR3 carries no conserved terminal phenylalanine or tryptophan, so it likely arises from a read error. V usage is TRBV2 and J usage is TRBJ2-2; no clear D gene. Per the germline V gene, CDR1 is SNHLY and CDR2 is FYNNEI. The V and J ends lost 3 bases and 1 base respectively, with 6 bases between them. This CDR3 is 14 amino acids long. In DNA form, the CDR3 reads TGTGCCAGCAGTGAGGCCCGGAACACCGGGGAGCTGTTTTCT. Its protein is CASSEARNTGELFS.

This clonotype was recorded at least ten times. This CDR3 reads CASSLGAVGEQFF. CDR3 DNA sequence: TGTGCCAGCAGTTTAGGGGCCGTGGGTGAGCAGTTCTTC. The chain is built from TRBV12-3 or TRBV12-4 and TRBJ2-1; no clear D. V lost 1 base and J 9 bases, leaving 10 bases between the germline ends. The CDR3 has 13 residues.

This clonotype was seen at least ten times. This chain connects TRBV28 to TRBJ1-4; D is possibly TRBD1 (5 bases). Trimming stripped 2 bases from V and 5 bases from J, with 15 bases between. The CDR3 has 16 residues. Germline CDR1 reads MDHEN; CDR2 reads SYDVKM. This CDR3 reads CASSLTGDGRNEKLFF. For the CDR3, the DNA is TGTGCCAGCAGTTTAACCGGGGACGGGAGAAATGAAAAACTGTTTTTT.

The table lists this clonotype with many counts. The genes are TRBV3-1 and TRBJ1-6, with D unresolved. Germline assignment: CDR1 LGHDT and CDR2 YNNKEL (reference sequence). This CDR3 is 16 amino acids long. V was clipped by 0 bases and J by 9 bases, with 15 bases between them. The chain's CDR3 is CASSQDQRMGVSPLHF. The DNA of the CDR3 is TGTGCCAGCAGCCAAGATCAGCGTATGGGTGTTTCACCCCTCCACTTT.

This clonotype was detected many times. The chain's CDR3 is CASSSGTSEPNEQFF. In DNA, the CDR3 is TGTGCCAGCAGCTCAGGGACTAGCGAACCCAATGAGCAGTTCTTC. The genes are TRBV11-2 and TRBJ2-1, with 10 bases matching TRBD2. The J segment lost 6 bases and the V segment lost 4 bases, leaving 6 bases of the junction unmatched. The germline V gene has CDR1 SGHAT and CDR2 FQNNGV. The length of the CDR3 is 15 residues.

This clonotype is medium-sized within its sample. This CDR3 is CSASGTGITYEQYF. DNA for the CDR3: TGCAGTGCAAGTGGGACAGGGATTACCTACGAGCAGTACTTC. The chain carries TRBV20-1 and TRBJ2-7; 9 bases fit TRBD1. Germline V gives CDR1 DFQATT, CDR2 SNEGSKA (reference sequence). The CDR3 is 14 residues long. V was pared by 6 bases and J by 2 bases, with 8 bases of the junction left unmatched.

This clonotype was counted ten times or more. The chain combines TRBV5-1 with TRBJ2-2; 9 bases map to TRBD2. The CDR3 sequence is 17 residues long. In germline, CDR1 is SGHRS, CDR2 YFSETQ. After removal of 4 bases from V and 4 bases from J, the junction contained 11 bases not matched to a gene. The DNA of the CDR3 is TGCGCCAGCAGCCAATCCGGGACTAGCCGATTCACCGGGGAGCTGTTTTTT. Translation gives CASSQSGTSRFTGELFF.